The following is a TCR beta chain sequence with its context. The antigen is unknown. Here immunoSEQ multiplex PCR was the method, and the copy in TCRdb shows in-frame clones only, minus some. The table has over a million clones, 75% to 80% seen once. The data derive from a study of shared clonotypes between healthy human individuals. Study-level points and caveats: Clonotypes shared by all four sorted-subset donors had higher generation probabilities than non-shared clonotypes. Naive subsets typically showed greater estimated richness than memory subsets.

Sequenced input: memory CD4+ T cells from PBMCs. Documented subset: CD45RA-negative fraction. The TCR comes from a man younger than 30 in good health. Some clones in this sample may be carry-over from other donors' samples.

As DNA, the CDR3 is TGCAGCGTCGCCAGGACTAATGAAAAACTGTTTTTT. Protein product: CSVARTNEKLFF. V gene TRBV29-1 combines with J gene TRBJ1-4; D is ambiguous. From germline, CDR1 is SQVTM and CDR2 ANQGSEA. V lost 6 bases and J 2 bases, leaving 7 bases between the germline ends. The CDR3 is 12 residues long.